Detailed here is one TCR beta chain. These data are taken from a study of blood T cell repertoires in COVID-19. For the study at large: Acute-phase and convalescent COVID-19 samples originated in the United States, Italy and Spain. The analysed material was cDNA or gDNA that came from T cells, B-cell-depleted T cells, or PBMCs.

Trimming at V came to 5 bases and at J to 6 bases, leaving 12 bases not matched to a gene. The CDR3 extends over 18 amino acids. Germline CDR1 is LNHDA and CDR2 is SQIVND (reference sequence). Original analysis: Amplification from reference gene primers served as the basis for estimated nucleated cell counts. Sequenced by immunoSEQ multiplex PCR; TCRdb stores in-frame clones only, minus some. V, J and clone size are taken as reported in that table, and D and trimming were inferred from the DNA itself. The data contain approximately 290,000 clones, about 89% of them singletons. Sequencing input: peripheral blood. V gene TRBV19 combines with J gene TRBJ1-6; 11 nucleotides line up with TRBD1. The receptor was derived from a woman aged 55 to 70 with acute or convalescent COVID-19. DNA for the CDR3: TGTGCCAGTAGTCCTATCGGGGACAGGGGGTTCGGTAATTCACCCCTCCACTTT. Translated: CASSPIGDRGFGNSPLHF.